This T cell receptor beta chain was profiled in a study of blood T cell repertoires in COVID-19. Sequencing was performed with immunoSEQ multiplex PCR; in TCRdb, only in-frame clones are kept and a portion is missing. Found here are about 190,000 clones, roughly 90% of them singletons; the top ten hold 5.5% to 7%. Looked up from germline, CDR1 is KGHDR and CDR2 is SFDVKD. The CDR3 length is 14 residues. Trimming took 5 bases from V and 8 from J; bases not matched to a gene: 10. This clonotype was obtained from a woman aged 40 to 50 who had recovered from COVID-19. The material sequenced was peripheral blood. V usage is TRBV24-1 and J usage is TRBJ1-2; 7 bases are shared with TRBD1. The CDR3 here is CATSGRTGRNGYTF. As DNA, the CDR3 is TGTGCCACCAGTGGACGGACAGGACGAAACGGCTACACCTTC.